This is a list of T cell receptor beta chains from one sample in a study of cytomegalovirus exposure and HLA in healthy donors. TCRdb's table, derived via immunoSEQ multiplex PCR, lists solely in-frame clones and lacks some. The table lists under 200,000 clones, 75% to 90% of them singletons. What was sequenced was PBMCs. These receptors were collected from a boy aged 2-9 years in good health and CMV-seronegative. Both conserved end residues are part of each CDR3. A D gene is named only where the DNA matches it firmly. A row's size may be missing; if present it is once, few, many or a size class.

>TRBV6-5|TRBJ2-5|NA|NA
CASSYPGETQYF
TGTGCCAGCAGTTACCCGGGAGAGACCCAGTACTTC
>TRBV6-1|TRBJ1-3|once|TRBD1
CASSSQGAGGNTIYF
TGTGCCAGCAGTTCACAGGGGGCTGGAGGAAACACCATATATTTT
>TRBV7-9|TRBJ1-4|NA|NA
CASSHGDREEKLFF
TGTGCCAGCAGCCATGGGGACCGGGAGGAAAAACTGTTTTTT
>TRBV5-6|TRBJ1-5|NA|TRBD1
CASSLTRQGAFLFQPQHF
TGTGCCAGCAGCCTAACTCGACAGGGGGCGTTTTTATTTCAGCCCCAGCATTTT
>TRBV18|TRBJ2-1|NA|TRBD2
CASSPGLGNEQFF
TGTGCCAGCTCCCCGGGACTAGGCAATGAGCAGTTCTTC
>TRBV6-6|TRBJ2-2|NA|NA
CASSYSTGAAGELFF
TGTGCCAGCAGTTACTCGACAGGTGCCGCCGGGGAGCTGTTTTTT
>TRBV6-4|TRBJ1-3|few|TRBD1
CASSDGTGRNTIYF
TGTGCCAGCAGTGACGGGACAGGGAGGAACACCATATATTTT
>TRBV5-1|TRBJ2-5|NA|TRBD2
CASSSGLAGGQETQYF
TGCGCCAGCAGCTCGGGACTAGCGGGAGGGCAAGAGACCCAGTACTTC
>TRBV5-1|TRBJ2-6|once|NA
CASTQGGGRFGAGANVLTF
TGCGCCAGCACCCAGGGTGGCGGACGCTTTGGGGCTGGGGCCAACGTCCTGACTTTC
>TRBV5-1|TRBJ2-1|NA|TRBD1
CASSLGDSRYNEQFF
TGCGCCAGCAGCCTGGGGGACAGCCGGTACAATGAGCAGTTCTTC
>TRBV7-9|TRBJ2-3|NA|TRBD2
CASSIRGTTNKLSTDTQYF
TGTGCCAGCAGCATTCGCGGGACTACCAATAAACTAAGCACAGATACGCAGTATTTT
>TRBV28|TRBJ2-1|NA|TRBD2
CASRGSGGNEQFF
TGTGCCAGCCGGGGGTCGGGGGGGAATGAGCAGTTCTTC
>TRBV6-5|TRBJ1-5|NA|NA
CASRKEVSNQPQHF
TGTGCCAGCCGAAAGGAGGTCAGCAATCAGCCCCAGCATTTT
>TRBV10-3|TRBJ1-5|few|TRBD1
CAIREDRGGNQPQHF
TGTGCCATCAGGGAGGACAGGGGTGGGAATCAGCCCCAGCATTTT
>TRBV28|TRBJ1-2|once|TRBD1
CASSLVQGGGYTF
TGTGCCAGCAGTTTAGTCCAGGGGGGAGGCTACACCTTC
>TRBV18|TRBJ2-5|NA|NA
CASSPGQGSLAETQYF
TGTGCCAGCTCACCAGGGCAGGGGAGCCTTGCGGAGACCCAGTACTTC
>TRBV13|TRBJ1-1|NA|NA
CASVPVNTEAFF
TGTGCCAGCGTCCCAGTGAACACTGAAGCTTTCTTT